These 20 T cell receptor beta chains came from one sample sequenced in a study of monozygotic twins with inflammatory bowel disease. For each CDR3 protein, TCRdb gives one entry from its re-call of the 5' RACE reads, without DNA. Its listing shows 300,000 to 400,000 distinct CDR3 sequences. The specimen was blood. Every receptor here comes from a human donor with ulcerative colitis or Crohn's disease, or a healthy co-twin of an affected twin (not recorded which).

The rearrangement links TRBV7-2 to TRBJ1-1. The CDR3 sequence is 14 residues long. Germline assignment: CDR1 SGHTA and CDR2 FQGNSA. The CDR3 protein is CASSIRGSNTEAFF.

The chain joins TRBV20-1 to TRBJ2-7; as DNA is missing, the TRBD2 call by TCRdb cannot be tested. Germline V gene sequence: CDR1 DFQATT, CDR2 SNEGSKA (reference sequence). The CDR3 covers 14 residues. The CDR3 protein is CSARTPQFSYEQYF.

The V call is TRBV5-1, the J call TRBJ1-1; with no DNA, the TCRdb D assignment of TRBD1 cannot be verified. The germline V gene has CDR1 SGHRS and CDR2 YFSETQ. This CDR3 spans 15 amino acids. This CDR3 reads CASSWNRAGGTEAFF. Variable domain in full (rest from reference TRBV5-1 and TRBJ1-1): KAGVTQTPRYLIKTRGQQVTLSCSPISGHRSVSWYQQTPGQGLQFLFEYFSETQRNKGNFPGRFSGRQFSNSRSEMNVSTLELGDSALYLCASSWNRAGGTEAFFGQGTRLTVV.

The chain uses TRBV5-1 and TRBJ2-3. The germline V gene encodes CDR1 SGHRS and CDR2 YFSETQ. The CDR3 consists of 14 residues. The CDR3 protein is CASSLTQTTDTQFF.

The genes are TRBV5-1 and TRBJ1-1; as DNA is missing, the TRBD1 call by TCRdb cannot be tested. The CDR3 runs 13 residues. The germline CDR1 and CDR2 sequences are SGHRS and YFSETQ. CDR3 amino acids: CASSLLARAEAFF. The entire variable domain, with the rest obtained from reference TRBV5-1 and TRBJ1-1, is as follows: KAGVTQTPRYLIKTRGQQVTLSCSPISGHRSVSWYQQTPGQGLQFLFEYFSETQRNKGNFPGRFSGRQFSNSRSEMNVSTLELGDSALYLCASSLLARAEAFFGQGTRLTVV.

The J gene is TRBJ2-2, the V gene TRBV12-3 or TRBV12-4; the TCRdb call, TRBD2, lacks DNA for checking. The CDR3 loop spans 12 amino acids. CDR3 sequence: CASSPLPRELFF.

V usage is TRBV27 and J usage is TRBJ2-3; there is no DNA to check the TCRdb D call of TRBD2. From germline, CDR1 is MNHEY and CDR2 SMNVEV (reference sequence). The length of the CDR3 is 17 residues. This CDR3 is CASSRNRGGPMADTQYF.

The chain links TRBV27 to TRBJ1-1; without DNA, the TCRdb call of TRBD1 cannot be checked. CDR3 length: 13 residues. Germline CDR1 and CDR2: MNHEY and SMNVEV (reference sequence). The CDR3 region is CASSPTGWSEAFF.

V usage is TRBV5-5 and J usage is TRBJ2-1. The CDR3 is 12 amino acids. Per germline, CDR1 SGHKS and CDR2 YYEKEE (reference sequence). CDR3: CASSFTNNEQFF.

CDR3: CASSFAWQRFEFF. The chain is built from TRBV28 and TRBJ2-1. The V gene's germline CDR1 is MDHEN and CDR2 SYDVKM. The length of the CDR3 is 13 residues.

The CDR3 sequence is CATMGELDTEAFF. The V and J genes are TRBV24-1 and TRBJ1-1; TCRdb selects TRBD1, and the lack of DNA leaves this call unchecked. Germline loops: CDR1 KGHDR, CDR2 SFDVKD. The CDR3 has 13 amino acids.

This chain uses TRBV7-3 with TRBJ2-6; TCRdb picks TRBD1, but there is no DNA to check that call. The CDR3 is 18 amino acids. Germline-derived CDR1 and CDR2 are SGHTA and FQGTGA. CDR3 sequence reads: CASSREGQGGFGANVLTF.

The genes are TRBV7-9 and TRBJ2-5; TCRdb calls TRBD1, which cannot be checked without DNA. Germline values: CDR1 SEHNR, CDR2 FQNEAQ (reference sequence). The CDR3 loop spans 13 amino acids. CDR3 in amino acids: CASSPGTTQIQYF.

The V gene is TRBV5-6, the J gene TRBJ2-7; the D call of TRBD1 rests on TCRdb alone, since no DNA is present to check it. This CDR3 comprises 15 residues. CDR1 SGHDT and CDR2 YYEEEE come from the germline V gene. CDR3 protein: CASSTYWTGGNEQYF.

The chain joins TRBV29-1 to TRBJ2-2; the D gene TCRdb calls, TRBD1, cannot be checked with no DNA. CDR1 is SQVTM and CDR2 is ANQGSEA in the germline V gene. This CDR3 is built from 14 residues. The CDR3 is CSGGDRIGPGELFF.

The chain recombines TRBV7-8 with TRBJ1-3. The CDR3 covers 15 residues. Looked up from germline, CDR1 is SGHVS and CDR2 is FQNEAQ. CDR3 sequence: CASRPGRAERNTIYF.

This sequence joins TRBV5-6 and TRBJ2-5; the D call of TRBD1 rests on TCRdb alone, since no DNA is present to check it. CDR3 length equals 13 residues. Germline V gives CDR1 SGHDT, CDR2 YYEEEE. CDR3 protein: CASSFRTEETQYF.

The genes are TRBV20-1 and TRBJ2-7; checking the TCRdb D call of TRBD1 is not possible without DNA. Germline CDR1 DFQATT, CDR2 SNEGSKA (reference sequence). This CDR3 is 14 amino acids long. CDR3 in amino acids: CSAATGRLYGEQYF.

The chain combines TRBV7-2 with TRBJ2-3; TCRdb reports TRBD1, a call that lacks DNA to check it against. The CDR3 extends over 17 amino acids. Germline values: CDR1 SGHTA, CDR2 FQGNSA. CDR3 protein: CASSLAITGGGRNTQYF.

The gene calls are TRBV27 and TRBJ2-2; no DNA is available, so the TRBD2 call from TCRdb remains unchecked. This CDR3 has 16 residues. Germline CDR1 reads MNHEY; CDR2 reads SMNVEV (reference sequence). The CDR3 protein is CASSFTGLENTGELFF.